The 31 T cell receptor beta chains given below trace back to one sample, sequenced in a study of blood T cell repertoires in COVID-19. Produced via immunoSEQ multiplex PCR; TCRdb's table is partial and in-frame only. The sample gives tens of thousands of clones, approximately 91% of which show up once; 3% to 3.5% is in the top ten. The source material was peripheral blood. These receptors all stem from a man in his fifties with active COVID-19.

The chain has TRBV9 and TRBJ1-6; D gene unclear. This CDR3 has 15 amino acids. Germline assignment: CDR1 SGDLS and CDR2 YYNGEE. The V end lost 0 bases, the J end lost 9 bases, and 13 bases lay between the germline ends. Written as DNA, the CDR3 is TGTGCCAGCAGCGTAGTCGCCTCCAATAGTTCACCCCTCCACTTT. This encodes CASSVVASNSSPLHF.

The gene calls are TRBV10-1 and TRBJ2-7, with 9 bases fitting TRBD1. J was trimmed by 7 bases and V by 5 bases; bases with no gene match: 6. CDR3 length equals 13 residues. Germline V gene data show CDR1 as WNHNN and CDR2 as SYGVQD (reference sequence). Here the CDR3 DNA reads TGCGCCAGCAGTATGGGACAGGGATGGGAGCAGTACGTC. Its translation is CASSMGQGWEQYV.

This clone appeared a single time. The chain couples TRBV5-1 to TRBJ2-1; a weak D match, TRBD1 (5 bases). V was trimmed by 6 bases and J by 0 bases, leaving 10 bases between them. The length of the CDR3 is 14 residues. Germline V gene lookup returns CDR1 SGHRS and CDR2 YFSETQ. The CDR3 sequence is CASTQVPSYNEQFF. Here the CDR3 DNA reads TGCGCCAGCACACAGGTTCCCTCCTACAATGAGCAGTTCTTC.

This chain uses TRBV4-2 with TRBJ2-1, with 7 positions matching TRBD1. The ends lost 0 bases at V and 10 bases at J; junction bases unmatched: 12. CDR1 and CDR2 from the germline V gene are LGHNA and YNFKEQ. The CDR3 has 16 residues. CDR3 loop: CASSQDLAPRGREQFF. The CDR3 nucleotides are TGTGCCAGCAGCCAAGACTTGGCGCCTAGGGGGCGGGAGCAGTTCTTC.

A word on this clone: At one end, the junction sequence differs from germline, possibly due to a read error. V usage is TRBV7-7 and J usage is TRBJ2-2; 9 bases fit TRBD1. The CDR3 totals 15 residues. Germline V gene lookup returns CDR1 SSHAT and CDR2 FNYEAQ (reference sequence). This CDR3 reads CASSSTGGSTGELFF. In DNA form, the CDR3 reads TGTGCTAGCAGCTCGACAGGGGGAAGCACCGGGGAGCTGTTTTTT.

The V call is TRBV27, the J call TRBJ1-5; 9 positions agree with TRBD1. The CDR3 totals 15 residues. CDR1 MNHEY and CDR2 SMNVEV come from the germline V gene (reference sequence). After removal of 6 bases from V and 7 bases from J, the junction contained 10 bases not matched to a gene. CDR3: CASRETGGRLQPQHF. For the CDR3, the DNA is TGTGCCAGCAGAGAGACAGGGGGAAGGCTCCAGCCCCAGCATTTT.

V is TRBV24-1 and J is TRBJ2-1; D possibly corresponds to TRBD2 (6 bases). V was clipped by 3 bases and J by 0 bases, with 8 bases between them. The CDR3 consists of 15 residues. From germline, CDR1 is KGHDR and CDR2 SFDVKD. In nucleotides, the CDR3 is TGTGCCACCAGTGATGTGGGGGGCTCCTACAATGAGCAGTTCTTC. Amino acids: CATSDVGGSYNEQFF.

This clone has only a few counts. V gene TRBV4-2 combines with J gene TRBJ2-3, with D possibly being TRBD1 (6 bases). This CDR3 comprises 15 residues. Deletions cut 1 base from V and 0 bases from J, with 8 bases between. Germline CDR1 and CDR2: LGHNA and YNFKEQ. CDR3 DNA: TGTGCCAGCAGCCAAGTCAGGGGTAGCACAGATACGCAGTATTTT. Protein sequence: CASSQVRGSTDTQYF.

The gene calls are TRBV18 and TRBJ1-6; TRBD1 aligns across 8 bases. The J segment lost 2 bases and the V segment lost 3 bases, leaving 12 bases of the junction unmatched. Germline loops: CDR1 KGHSH, CDR2 LQKENI. The CDR3 covers 19 residues. The CDR3 sequence: CASSPWDRRGDPYNSPLHF. The CDR3 nucleotides are TGTGCCAGCTCACCTTGGGACAGGCGAGGGGATCCCTATAATTCACCCCTCCACTTT.

The V gene is TRBV5-1, the J gene TRBJ1-1; D not resolved. This CDR3 region has 15 residues. The V and J ends lost 5 bases and 4 bases respectively, with 18 bases between them. From germline, CDR1 is SGHRS and CDR2 YFSETQ. The DNA of the CDR3 is TGCGCCAGCAGGTCGCGGGCCGCTTCTACCACTGAAGCTTTCTTT. Translation gives CASRSRAASTTEAFF.

This rearrangement joins TRBV4-1 to TRBJ1-5, with 11 bases fitting TRBD1. V trimming: 3 bases; J trimming: 5 bases; junction bases outside the gene matches: 9. CDR3 size: 17 residues. The V gene's germline CDR1 is MGHRA and CDR2 YSYEKL. The CDR3, as DNA: TGCGCCAGCAGCCATGTTGTGGGACAGGGGGTGGATCAGCCCCAGCATTTT. Amino acid sequence: CASSHVVGQGVDQPQHF.

V gene TRBV6-5 combines with J gene TRBJ1-2; 7 bases fit TRBD1. V gave up 6 bases and J gave up 7 bases; unmatched junction bases: 8. The CDR3 covers 13 residues. In germline, CDR1 is MNHEY, CDR2 SVGAGI. The CDR3 nucleotides read TGTGCCAGCAGCCCCGACAGGGTCGGTGGCTACACCTTC. This codes for CASSPDRVGGYTF.

The V and J genes are TRBV4-1 and TRBJ2-5; 11 bases align to TRBD2. This CDR3 spans 16 amino acids. The germline V gene encodes CDR1 MGHRA and CDR2 YSYEKL. V lost 4 bases, J lost 5 bases, and 9 bases stayed unmatched. In DNA, the CDR3 is TGCGCCAGCAGCCGAGATCTAGCGGGAGGAGGGGAGACCCAGTACTTC. Residues: CASSRDLAGGGETQYF.

This chain uses TRBV7-3 with TRBJ2-2, with TRBD1 identical over 7 bases. The CDR3 totals 16 residues. J lost 2 bases, V lost 4 bases, and 7 bases had no gene match. Germline values: CDR1 SGHTA, CDR2 FQGTGA. CDR3 bases: TGTGCCAGCAGCTCCTACAGGGGCCTTAACACCGGGGAGCTGTTTTTT. Its protein is CASSSYRGLNTGELFF. The variable domain in full, with the rest retrieved from reference TRBV7-3 and TRBJ2-2, is GAGVSQTPSNKVTEKGKYVELRCDPISGHTALYWYRQSLGQGPEFLIYFQGTGAADDSGLPNDRFFAVRPEGSVSTLKIQRTERGDSAVYLCASSSYRGLNTGELFFGEGSRLTVL.

The chain has TRBV5-4 and TRBJ2-1; 11 nucleotides align to TRBD2. The CDR3 consists of 16 residues. Germline assignment: CDR1 SGHNT and CDR2 YYREEE (reference sequence). V was clipped by 1 base and J by 8 bases; unmatched bases: 8. The CDR3 region has the DNA TGTGCCAGCAGCTTGTACCTAGCGGGAGGATCGGATGAGCAGTTCTTC. Its translation is CASSLYLAGGSDEQFF.

The V gene is TRBV5-4, the J gene TRBJ2-5, with 7 bases fitting TRBD1. CDR3 length: 14 residues. V was clipped by 4 bases and J by 3 bases; unmatched bases: 6. From germline, CDR1 is SGHNT and CDR2 YYREEE (reference sequence). The CDR3: CASSRNRGEETQYF. The CDR3 DNA reads as TGTGCCAGCAGCCGAAACAGGGGTGAAGAGACCCAGTACTTC.

V and J are TRBV5-5 and TRBJ1-2; 9 bases are shared with TRBD1. There are 15 residues in the CDR3. Trimming cost V 4 bases and J 0 bases; bases outside gene matches: 4. CDR1 and CDR2 from the germline V gene are SGHKS and YYEKEE (reference sequence). Written as DNA, the CDR3 is TGTGCCAGCAGCATAGGGGACAGGGCTAACTATGGCTACACCTTC. Its translation is CASSIGDRANYGYTF.

V is TRBV10-3 and J is TRBJ2-3; weak D call: TRBD1 (7 bases). CDR1 and CDR2 (germline): ENHRY, SYGVKD. V was shortened by 4 bases and J by 4 bases, with 21 bases between the two germline ends. This CDR3 region has 17 residues. DNA for the CDR3: TGTGCCATCAGTGCCTCCGGGGCAGGGGGGTTGGCAGATACGCAGTATTTT. It yields the protein CAISASGAGGLADTQYF.

The chain uses TRBV18 and TRBJ1-2; weak D call: TRBD1 (6 bases). Germline loops: CDR1 KGHSH, CDR2 LQKENI. CDR3 size: 15 residues. V lost 5 bases and J lost 4, with 17 bases in between. The CDR3 here is CASSDSRGVVYGYTF. The CDR3 DNA follows: TGTGCCAGCTCAGACTCCAGGGGAGTGGTCTATGGCTACACCTTC. The full variable domain, rest sourced from reference TRBV18 and TRBJ1-2, is NAGVMQNPRHLVRRRGQEARLRCSPMKGHSHVYWYRQLPEEGLKFMVYLQKENIIDESGMPKERFSAEFPKEGPSILRIQQVVRGDSAAYFCASSDSRGVVYGYTFGSGTRLTVV.

This chain joins TRBV11-3 and TRBJ1-2; 7 nucleotides agree with TRBD1. The CDR3 has 14 residues. Per the germline V gene, CDR1 is SGHNT and CDR2 is YENEEA. V shed 5 bases and J 7 bases; nucleotides not matched to a gene: 10. The CDR3, as DNA: TGTGCCAGCAGCCGAGGGGGCAAAGGGTCTGGCTACACCTTC. It translates to CASSRGGKGSGYTF.

The J gene is TRBJ1-1, the V gene TRBV5-1, with TRBD1 matching 7 bases. The CDR3 is 14 amino acids. J lost 2 bases, V lost 4 bases, and 5 bases had no gene match. Germline V gives CDR1 SGHRS, CDR2 YFSETQ. The CDR3 sequence: CASSATGANTEAFF. The CDR3 DNA reads as TGCGCCAGCAGCGCAACAGGGGCAAACACTGAAGCTTTCTTT.

This clone has a single count. The V gene is TRBV9, the J gene TRBJ1-4; D gene ambiguous. Germline V lookup: CDR1 SGDLS, CDR2 YYNGEE. The ends were cut back, 0 bases at V and 8 bases at J, with 8 bases in the middle. The CDR3 contains 13 residues. CDR3 region: CASSVDRGEKLFF. As DNA, the CDR3 is TGTGCCAGCAGCGTAGACCGCGGCGAAAAACTGTTTTTT.

DNA for the CDR3: TGTGCCAGCAGCTTACAGTTGACTAGCGGGAGGAGCTATGAGCAGTTCTTC. Translating gives CASSLQLTSGRSYEQFF. The genes are TRBV7-8 and TRBJ2-1; 13 nucleotides line up with TRBD2. The germline gives CDR1 SGHVS, CDR2 FQNEAQ. The length of the CDR3 is 17 residues. The V segment lost 2 bases and the J segment 8 bases; nucleotides outside the gene matches: 9.

The table lists this clone with a count of one. The J gene is TRBJ1-2, the V gene TRBV5-1; D perhaps matches TRBD1 (5 bases). CDR3 length equals 13 residues. The germline gives CDR1 SGHRS, CDR2 YFSETQ. The germline V and J ends were trimmed by 4 bases and 7 bases, with 14 bases remaining between them. The CDR3: CASSPLAGTGYTF. For the CDR3, the DNA is TGCGCCAGCAGCCCACTAGCGGGGACTGGCTACACCTTC.

The gene calls are TRBV6-4 and TRBJ2-4; D gene uncertain. V was shortened by 2 bases and J by 6 bases, with 2 bases between the two germline ends. The germline V gene has CDR1 MRHNA and CDR2 SNTAGT. The CDR3 runs to 11 residues. The CDR3 bases are TGTGCCAGCAGTGACCGAAACATTCAGTACTTC. Protein product: CASSDRNIQYF.

This clone was observed a single time. The V call is TRBV5-1, the J call TRBJ1-2; D perhaps matches TRBD1 (5 bases). Germline lookup yields CDR1 SGHRS and CDR2 YFSETQ. This CDR3 has 15 amino acids. The V gene lost 0 bases and the J gene lost 4 bases, with 13 bases spanning the gap. The CDR3 region is CASSLVGEGGYGYTF. CDR3 sequence (DNA): TGCGCCAGCAGCTTGGTAGGGGAAGGTGGCTATGGCTACACCTTC.

The CDR3 DNA is TGCGCCAGCAGCCTAGGGACAAGCTACGAGCAGTACGTC. Its translation is CASSLGTSYEQYV. The V call is TRBV4-1, the J call TRBJ2-7, with D tentatively TRBD1 (6 bases). Germline loops: CDR1 MGHRA, CDR2 YSYEKL. Trimming shortened V by 4 bases and J by 3 bases, and 10 bases separated the two germline ends. The CDR3 loop spans 13 amino acids.

This chain connects TRBV4-3 to TRBJ1-2; 7 bases are a match to TRBD1. The germline CDR1 and CDR2 sequences are LGHNA and YSLEER. After removal of 4 bases from V and 4 bases from J, the junction contained 3 bases not matched to a gene. The CDR3 is 13 residues long. The CDR3 region is CASSRGDSYGYTF. DNA of the CDR3: TGCGCCAGCAGCCGCGGGGACAGCTATGGCTACACCTTC.

The chain uses TRBV3-1 (or the pseudogene TRBV3-2) and TRBJ2-3; D unresolved. V shed 6 bases and J shed 3 bases, with 10 bases lying between them. The V gene's germline CDR1 is LGHDT and CDR2 YNNKEL (reference sequence). The CDR3 runs 13 residues. In DNA, the CDR3 is TGTGCCAGCAGTACGGTTAGTACAGATACGCAGTATTTT. Amino acid sequence: CASSTVSTDTQYF.

V usage is TRBV5-1 and J usage is TRBJ2-1; 9 positions match TRBD2. The V gene's germline CDR1 is SGHRS and CDR2 YFSETQ. V shed 4 bases, J shed 0 bases, and the junction held 5 bases outside the gene matches. The length of the CDR3 is 16 residues. CDR3 amino acids: CASSRGGLASYNEQFF. Written as DNA, the CDR3 is TGCGCCAGCAGCCGGGGGGGACTAGCCTCCTACAATGAGCAGTTCTTC.

This clone is termed medium-sized (0.01 to 0.1%). CDR3 coding DNA: TGTGCCTGGAGTGTCGGGTCCTACGAGCAGTACGTC. Its translation: CAWSVGSYEQYV. This chain uses TRBV30 with TRBJ2-7; D is unresolved. The V gene's germline CDR1 is GTSNPN and CDR2 SVGIG (reference sequence). The CDR3 is made up of 12 amino acids. V lost 0 bases and J lost 1, with 4 bases in between.